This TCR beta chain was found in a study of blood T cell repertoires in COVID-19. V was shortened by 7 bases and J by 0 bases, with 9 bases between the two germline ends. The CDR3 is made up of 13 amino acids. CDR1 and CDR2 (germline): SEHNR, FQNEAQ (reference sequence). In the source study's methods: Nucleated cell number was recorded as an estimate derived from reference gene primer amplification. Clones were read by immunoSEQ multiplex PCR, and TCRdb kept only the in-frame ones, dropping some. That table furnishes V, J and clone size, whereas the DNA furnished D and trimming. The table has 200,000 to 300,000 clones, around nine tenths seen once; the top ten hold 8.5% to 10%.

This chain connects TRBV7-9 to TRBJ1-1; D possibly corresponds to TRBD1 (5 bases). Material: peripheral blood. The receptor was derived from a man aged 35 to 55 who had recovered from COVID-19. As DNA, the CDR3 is TGTGCCAGCAAAGACAGTCTGAACACTGAAGCTTTCTTT. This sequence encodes CASKDSLNTEAFF.